What follows are 9 T cell receptor beta chains derived from one specimen sequenced in a study of blood T cell repertoires in COVID-19. Clones were sequenced by immunoSEQ multiplex PCR, and TCRdb holds only the in-frame ones, with some missing. This sample has a few hundred thousand clones, with approximately 88% found just once. The sequencing input was peripheral blood. These receptors all stem from a woman aged 45 to 65 with COVID-19, enrolled during active disease.

The chain recombines TRBV4-1 with TRBJ2-1; 10 bases line up with TRBD1. Unmatched junction bases numbered 12, after V lost 4 bases and J lost 3 bases. This CDR3 spans 18 amino acids. The germline V gene encodes CDR1 MGHRA and CDR2 YSYEKL. CDR3 amino acids: CASSPTGGMSADYNEQFF. In DNA, the CDR3 is TGCGCCAGCAGCCCGACAGGGGGCATGTCGGCAGACTACAATGAGCAGTTCTTC.

This rearrangement joins TRBV7-9 to TRBJ2-3; TRBD2 matches 7 bases. Trimming removed 5 bases from V and 0 bases from J; junction bases left unmatched: 11. The CDR3 runs 17 residues. Germline V lookup: CDR1 SEHNR, CDR2 FQNEAQ (reference sequence). The CDR3 spells CASSPIVSAGSTDTQYF. Here the CDR3 DNA reads TGTGCCAGCAGCCCCATTGTCTCAGCGGGGAGCACAGATACGCAGTATTTT.

Of note for this clone: Other DNA variants within this sample encode the same CDR3. This rearrangement joins TRBV28 to TRBJ1-2; D gene unclear. V lost 5 bases and J 2 bases, leaving 6 bases between the germline ends. The germline CDR1 and CDR2 sequences are MDHEN and SYDVKM. The CDR3 covers 12 residues. The CDR3: CASSPGNYGYTF. CDR3 DNA sequence: TGTGCCAGCAGTCCGGGAAACTATGGCTACACCTTC.

This chain uses TRBV5-8 with TRBJ1-5; D possibly corresponds to TRBD1 (5 bases). Per germline, CDR1 SGHTS and CDR2 YDEGEE. Trimming pared 9 bases from V and 7 bases from J, leaving 20 bases between. The CDR3 contains 14 residues. The CDR3 nucleotides read TGTGCCACCCGTCGGGGACTGAGTGGGCAGCCCCAGCATTTT. Its protein is CATRRGLSGQPQHF.

The chain joins TRBV12-5 to TRBJ1-1; TRBD1 matches 9 bases. The trim removed 1 base at V and 5 bases at J, leaving 8 bases unmatched. The CDR3 totals 16 residues. CDR1 is LGHNT, CDR2 FRNRAP, per germline. The CDR3 sequence is CASGLAPTTGGTEAFF. DNA for the CDR3: TGTGCTAGTGGTTTGGCCCCGACGACAGGGGGTACTGAAGCTTTCTTT.

V gene TRBV2 combines with J gene TRBJ2-1; 7 bases agree with TRBD1. Looked up from germline, CDR1 is SNHLY and CDR2 is FYNNEI. Unmatched junction bases numbered 7, after V lost 10 bases and J lost 4 bases. The CDR3 extends over 13 amino acids. The DNA of the CDR3 is TGTGCCATGCTCCGGGACAGATACAATGAGCAGTTCTTC. Encoded protein: CAMLRDRYNEQFF.

V is TRBV27 and J is TRBJ2-3; 9 bases map to TRBD2. The germline gives CDR1 MNHEY, CDR2 SMNVEV (reference sequence). Losses at the gene ends were 6 bases for V and 4 bases for J; bases not matched to a gene: 11. This CDR3 is 16 amino acids long. The CDR3 is CASSLWGGGEADTQYF. The CDR3, as DNA: TGTGCCAGCAGCCTATGGGGCGGGGGGGAGGCAGATACGCAGTATTTT.

The rearrangement uses TRBV6-1 and TRBJ1-4, with TRBD1 identical over 9 bases. The V and J ends lost 3 bases and 13 bases, in that order; junction bases with no gene match: 15. Germline CDR1 is MNHNS and CDR2 is SASEGT. The CDR3 length is 16 residues. CDR3 nucleotides: TGTGCCAGCAGTGAGGGACAGGGAGTTTTAATAGGGGGACTGTTTTTT. This gives the protein CASSEGQGVLIGGLFF.

The chain couples TRBV7-9 to TRBJ2-6; 7 positions agree with TRBD2. Germline CDR1 reads SEHNR; CDR2 reads FQNEAQ (reference sequence). This CDR3 has 18 residues. V lost 5 bases, J lost 0 bases, and 10 bases stayed unmatched. CDR3 sequence reads: CASSPRGGTASGANVLTF. In DNA form, the CDR3 reads TGTGCCAGCAGCCCTCGGGGAGGGACCGCCTCTGGGGCCAACGTCCTGACTTTC. Combining the CDR3 with reference TRBV7-9 and TRBJ2-6 gives the whole variable domain DTGVSQNPRHKITKRGQNVTFRCDPISEHNRLYWYRQTLGQGPEFLTYFQNEAQLEKSRLLSDRFSAERPKGSFSTLEIQRTEQGDSAMYLCASSPRGGTASGANVLTFGAGSRLTVL.